The 8 T cell receptor beta chains listed next were all sequenced from one sample in a study of T cell repertoires in cytomegalovirus infection. Their antigens are not known. Each CDR3 protein is one row after TCRdb ran MiXCR on the reads. Counted here are about 740,000 distinct CDR3 sequences, around 35% occurring once; the ten biggest clones make up 15% to 20%. Sequencing was performed on cultured PBMCs, taken from culture after CMV antigen stimulation. These receptors came from a human donor in good health (CMV status not recorded). Some clones in this sample may be carry-over from other donors' samples.

The table lists this clonotype with a few counts. V and J are TRBV5-5 and TRBJ1-5; 9 bases map to TRBD1. From germline, CDR1 is SGHKS and CDR2 YYEKEE (reference sequence). The V gene end was trimmed by 7 bases and the J gene end by 3 bases; junction bases not matched to a gene: 8. This CDR3 is built from 15 residues. CDR3 DNA sequence: TGTGCCAGCGGTCCTACAGGGGGCTCCAATCAGCCCCAGCATTTT. This codes for CASGPTGGSNQPQHF.

This clonotype was counted a few times. J is TRBJ2-5 and V is TRBV15; D ambiguous. CDR1 is LNHNV, CDR2 YYDKDF, per germline (reference sequence). Trimming removed 2 bases at V and 5 bases at J, with 15 bases between. The CDR3 covers 15 residues. The CDR3 sequence is CATSRPGTAWETQYF. The CDR3, as DNA: TGTGCCACCAGCAGACCCGGTACAGCCTGGGAGACCCAGTACTTC.

This clonotype was observed at least ten times. The chain has TRBV7-2 and TRBJ1-4; D remains ambiguous. This CDR3 contains 15 residues. Deletions cut 1 base from V and 0 bases from J, with 6 bases between. CDR1 SGHTA and CDR2 FQGNSA come from the germline V gene. The CDR3 spells CASSLVITTNEKLFF. The CDR3 bases are TGTGCCAGCAGCTTAGTGATCACAACTAATGAAAAACTGTTTTTT.

The chain has TRBV5-1 and TRBJ1-1, with D possibly TRBD1 on 5 matching bases. Germline CDR1 and CDR2: SGHRS and YFSETQ. This CDR3 spans 13 amino acids. Trimming took 7 bases from V and 4 from J, leaving 14 bases between them. CDR3 residues: CASQRGGTTEAFF. CDR3 in DNA: TGCGCCAGCCAACGGGGGGGAACCACTGAAGCTTTCTTT.

A note on this clonotype: It is likely a read error, because the conserved phenylalanine at the end of the CDR3 is missing. This sequence joins TRBV4-3 and TRBJ1-1; D gene uncertain. V lost 5 bases to trimming and J lost 1 base, with 11 bases between them. The CDR3 is made up of 14 amino acids. Germline CDR1 reads LGHNA; CDR2 reads YSLEER. CDR3 residues: CASSLTEENTEAFL. The CDR3 nucleotides read TGCGCCAGCAGCTTAACAGAGGAGAACACTGAAGCTTTCCTT.

This clonotype was found a few times. V and J are TRBV7-2 and TRBJ1-1; D is undetermined. V was trimmed by 9 bases and J by 0 bases, leaving 14 bases between them. The germline V gene has CDR1 SGHTA and CDR2 FQGNSA. CDR3 size: 14 residues. The CDR3 DNA follows: TGTGCCAGTATGGAACAGCCGGTGAACACTGAAGCTTTCTTT. It specifies CASMEQPVNTEAFF.

The chain combines TRBV7-4 with TRBJ2-7; D might be TRBD1 (5 bases). The germline V and J ends were trimmed by 5 bases and 6 bases, with 20 bases remaining between them. The CDR3 covers 15 residues. Per germline, CDR1 SGHVT and CDR2 SQSDAQ. The CDR3 DNA reads TGTGCCAGCAGCCCCCAGGTCCAGGGTCTCTCCGAGCAGTACTTC. As protein: CASSPQVQGLSEQYF.

Only one count was recorded for this clonotype. The chain employs TRBV27 and TRBJ1-2; possibly TRBD1 for D (6 bases). Germline CDR1 reads MNHEY; CDR2 reads SMNVEV (reference sequence). There are 14 residues in the CDR3. Trimming stripped 4 bases from V and 8 bases from J, with 17 bases between. This CDR3 reads CASSSRGTWEGYTF. The CDR3 nucleotides read TGTGCCAGCAGTTCAAGGGGGACCTGGGAGGGCTACACCTTC.